The next 16 T cell receptor beta chains were all read from a single sample in a study of tumor-infiltrating lymphocytes in oesophageal squamous cell carcinoma. TCRdb re-derived calls from the PCR reads in MiXCR, one entry per CDR3 protein. The profile shows 9,500 to 13,000 distinct CDR3 sequences, 50% to 60% of them singletons. Sequencing used esophageal tumor tissue. Every receptor here comes from a male donor with esophageal squamous cell carcinoma.

J is TRBJ2-1 and V is TRBV7-2; 8 bases map to TRBD2. The last part of the DNA fits TRBJ2-7 better; the J call may be wrong. CDR3 size: 15 residues. CDR1 and CDR2 from the germline V gene are SGHTA and FQGNSA. The CDR3 region has the DNA TGTGCCAGCAGCTTAAAACGGGGGGGAAGTGGTGTGCAGTACTTC. Translated: CASSLKRGGSGVQYF.

This clonotype was counted a few times. Without the conserved terminal phenylalanine or tryptophan, this CDR3 likely stems from a read error. The DNA is left out, because the CDR3 cannot be placed on it with certainty; the CDR3 is given as TCRdb lists it. The CDR3 spells CASSTSGG. The J gene is TRBJ2-6, the V gene TRBV6-1; TRBD2, the table's D call, was not compared with the DNA. Germline V lookup: CDR1 MNHNS, CDR2 SASEGT. The length of the CDR3 is 8 amino acids, counting both ends.

In its sample, this clonotype was seen a few times. The genes are TRBV27 and TRBJ2-5, with 7 bases aligning to TRBD1. The end of the DNA is better explained by TRBJ2-1, so the J call may be wrong. Germline CDR1 is MNHEY and CDR2 is SMNVEV (reference sequence). The CDR3 length is 14 residues. The CDR3 protein is CASSTGDGSYEQFF. The CDR3 DNA follows: TGTGCCAGCAGTACAGGGGATGGGTCCTACGAGCAGTTCTTC.

The chain carries TRBV7-4 and TRBJ2-7, with D possibly TRBD1 on 6 matching bases. V was pared by 6 bases and J by 3 bases, with 18 bases between. Germline V gives CDR1 SGHVT, CDR2 SQSDAQ. The CDR3 loop spans 15 amino acids. CDR3 protein: CASSQQSGDVYEQYF. The DNA of the CDR3 is TGTGCCAGCAGTCAACAATCAGGGGACGTCTACGAGCAGTACTTC. Variable domain in full (rest from reference TRBV7-4 and TRBJ2-7): GAGVSQSPRYKVAKRGRDVALRCDSISGHVTLYWYRQTLGQGSEVLTYSQSDAQRDKSGRPSGRFSAERPERSVSTLKIQRTEQGDSAVYLCASSQQSGDVYEQYFGPGTRLTVT.

V usage is TRBV6-8 and J usage is TRBJ2-1, with D possibly TRBD2 on 6 matching bases. There are 15 residues in the CDR3. The ends were cut back, 10 bases at V and 0 bases at J, with 16 bases in the middle. Per germline, CDR1 MNHGY and CDR2 SAAAGT. The CDR3 loop is CATARRESSYNEQFF. The CDR3 bases are TGTGCCACAGCGCGCCGGGAGAGCTCCTACAATGAGCAGTTCTTC.

This clonotype was counted ten times or more. One junction end does not reproduce the germline sequence, and a read error may be involved. The V and J genes are TRBV7-7 and TRBJ2-4; D is ambiguous. Germline CDR1 SSHAT, CDR2 FNYEAQ (reference sequence). The CDR3 runs to 13 residues. CDR3 sequence reads: CASSLESNNEQYF. As DNA, the CDR3 is TGTGCTAGCAGCTTAGAATCCAACAATGAGCAGTACTTC.

This chain joins TRBV7-2 and TRBJ2-3; unclear D gene. The CDR3 totals 12 residues. Trimming took 8 bases from V and 4 from J, leaving 10 bases between them. Per the germline V gene, CDR1 is SGHTA and CDR2 is FQGNSA. The CDR3 is CASGLSADTQYF. The DNA for the CDR3 is TGTGCCAGCGGCCTATCGGCAGATACGCAGTATTTT.

The chain is built from TRBV7-2 and TRBJ2-1; 10 nucleotides match TRBD2. The J call may be incorrect, as the DNA end agrees better with TRBJ2-7. There are 15 residues in the CDR3. Germline loops: CDR1 SGHTA, CDR2 FQGNSA. In nucleotides, the CDR3 is TGTGCCAGCAGCTTAACTCTAGCGGGAGCTTACGAGCAGTACTTC. Translating gives CASSLTLAGAYEQYF.

The rearrangement links TRBV7-8 to TRBJ2-5; TRBD1 might be the D (7 bases). The DNA end lines up better with TRBJ2-1; the J call may be wrong. The germline V gene encodes CDR1 SGHVS and CDR2 FQNEAQ. The CDR3 totals 15 residues. CDR3 amino acids: CASSSSWTGGDEQFF. The DNA for the CDR3 is TGTGCCAGCAGCTCCTCGTGGACAGGCGGGGATGAGCAGTTCTTC.

This chain uses TRBV7-3 with TRBJ1-1; unclear D gene. V was trimmed by 5 bases and J by 5 bases, leaving 6 bases between them. In germline, CDR1 is SGHTA, CDR2 FQGTGA. CDR3 size: 11 residues. CDR3: CASSDGTEAFF. In DNA, the CDR3 is TGTGCCAGCAGCGACGGAACTGAAGCTTTCTTT.

In its sample, this clonotype was seen many times. This sequence may be a read error, since a much larger clone differs from it by one base. The chain links TRBV7-9 to TRBJ2-5; D may be TRBD2 (6 bases). CDR1 is SEHNR and CDR2 is FQNEAQ in the germline V gene (reference sequence). The CDR3 has 15 amino acids. Trimming shortened V by 3 bases and J by 11 bases, and 22 bases separated the two germline ends. The CDR3, as DNA: TGTGCCAGCAGCTTTGGGGCTAGCGTTAGCTATGAGCAGTACTTC. Its translation is CASSFGASVSYEQYF.

This clonotype appeared a few times. The chain couples TRBV10-3 to TRBJ2-6; tentative D call: TRBD2 (7 bases). Germline V gene data show CDR1 as ENHRY and CDR2 as SYGVKD. The CDR3 totals 18 residues. V was shortened by 2 bases and J by 0 bases, with 14 bases between the two germline ends. The CDR3 DNA reads as TGTGCCATCAGTGAGCCCCGCGGGGGCGGCTCTGGGGCCAACGTCCTGACTTTC. Amino acids: CAISEPRGGGSGANVLTF.

A few counts support this clonotype. The chain recombines TRBV24-1 with TRBJ2-1, with TRBD2 matching over 8 bases. V shed 9 bases and J 1 base; nucleotides not matched to a gene: 7. The CDR3 extends over 15 amino acids. Per the germline V gene, CDR1 is KGHDR and CDR2 is SFDVKD. CDR3 amino acids: CATGHSGTSYNEQFF. CDR3 DNA sequence: TGTGCCACCGGACATAGCGGGACTTCCTACAATGAGCAGTTCTTC.

The V gene is TRBV7-4, the J gene TRBJ1-1; perhaps TRBD1 as D (5 bases). From germline, CDR1 is SGHVT and CDR2 SQSDAQ. V was trimmed by 1 base and J by 7 bases, leaving 7 bases between them. This CDR3 comprises 12 residues. The CDR3 DNA is TGTGCCAGCAGCTTAGGAGGGGTTGAAGCTTTCTTT. Translating it yields CASSLGGVEAFF.

This clonotype has only a few counts. The chain couples TRBV12-3 or TRBV12-4 to TRBJ2-1; D possibly matches TRBD1 or TRBD2 (6 bases each). V gave up 6 bases and J gave up 9 bases, with 24 bases separating them. The CDR3 length is 16 residues. The DNA of the CDR3 is TGTGCCAGCAGCAAGCTACAGGGAGCCGGGAGTGGTGAGCAGTTCTTC. It encodes CASSKLQGAGSGEQFF.

As concerns this clonotype: Since the CDR3 does not end with the conserved phenylalanine or tryptophan, this likely comes from a read error. The limits of the CDR3 on the DNA are not certain, so only TCRdb's listed CDR3 is given. This chain uses TRBV6-6 with TRBJ1-1. Germline loops: CDR1 MNHNY, CDR2 SVGAGI (reference sequence). The CDR3 is made up of 18 amino acids, end residues included. CDR3 in amino acids: CASSYSRTGGRDTQYFGQ.